One sample yielded the 26 T cell receptor beta chains listed below, sequenced in a study of OX40 agonist ivuxolimab in advanced cancers. The library was obtained by the immunoSEQ multiplex PCR assay. TCRdb took this table from immuneACCESS and kept in-frame rearrangements with V and J called. Such tables lack part of the clones; where checked against another copy, unresolved V genes explain under half of the gap, and the rest is unexplained. This sample has 65,000 to 85,000 clones in its table, and over 80% of those were observed once. Around 2% of the sample is held by the ten biggest clonotypes. The starting material was CD4+ or CD8+ T cells sorted from blood, obtained in a trial of the OX40 agonist ivuxolimab. The source is an adult with an advanced solid tumor such as melanoma, head and neck, liver or kidney cancer.

The J gene is TRBJ1-5, the V gene TRBV4-1; TRBD1 aligns across 7 bases. Germline assignment: CDR1 MGHRA and CDR2 YSYEKL. The ends lost 4 bases at V and 5 bases at J; junction bases unmatched: 2. This CDR3 comprises 13 residues. DNA of the CDR3: TGCGCCAGCAGCCTAACAGGGGATCAGCCCCAGCATTTT. Its protein product is CASSLTGDQPQHF.

The V and J genes are TRBV6-1 and TRBJ1-5; the D gene is possibly TRBD1 (5 bases). The CDR3 is 14 amino acids. V gave up 6 bases and J gave up 6 bases, with 15 bases separating them. Germline assignment: CDR1 MNHNS and CDR2 SASEGT. CDR3 sequence reads: CASRGWGSGQPQHF. CDR3 DNA: TGTGCCAGCAGGGGATGGGGGTCGGGTCAGCCCCAGCATTTT.

The gene calls are TRBV11-3 and TRBJ2-3, with 7 nucleotides matching TRBD2. From germline, CDR1 is SGHNT and CDR2 YENEEA. The CDR3 runs 13 residues. J was trimmed by 6 bases and V by 4 bases; bases with no gene match: 4. CDR3 loop: CASSSSGWDTQYF. Written as DNA, the CDR3 is TGTGCCAGCAGCTCTAGCGGTTGGGATACGCAGTATTTT.

The J gene is TRBJ2-3, the V gene TRBV11-2, with a weak D call TRBD1 (6 bases). This CDR3 spans 14 amino acids. CDR1 and CDR2 from the germline V gene are SGHAT and FQNNGV. V was cut by 4 bases and J by 1 base, with 9 bases left in between. The CDR3 here is CASSSTGGTDTQYF. The CDR3 coding sequence is TGTGCCAGCAGCTCGACAGGAGGCACAGATACGCAGTATTTT.

The V and J genes are TRBV11-3 and TRBJ2-3; unclear D gene. CDR3 length equals 14 residues. V lost 1 base to trimming and J lost 0 bases, with 5 bases between them. The germline V gene has CDR1 SGHNT and CDR2 YENEEA. The CDR3 DNA reads TGTGCCAGCAGCTTAGCTGCCAGCACAGATACGCAGTATTTT. It encodes CASSLAASTDTQYF.

The gene calls are TRBV28 and TRBJ2-7; 7 bases are shared with TRBD1. With 8 bases clipped from V and 3 bases from J, the junction kept 13 bases outside the gene matches. Germline CDR1 and CDR2: MDHEN and SYDVKM. This CDR3 has 15 residues. The DNA for the CDR3 is TGTGCCAGCCATAATCCCGGGACAGCAGTCTACGAGCAGTACTTC. It specifies CASHNPGTAVYEQYF.

The genes are TRBV5-4 and TRBJ1-2; TRBD1 aligns across 7 bases. CDR1 and CDR2 (germline): SGHNT, YYREEE (reference sequence). The CDR3 length is 15 residues. The junction had 7 bases not matched to a gene; V was cut back by 1 base and J by 4 bases. CDR3 loop: CASSLYRGLGYGYTF. The CDR3 nucleotides read TGTGCCAGCAGCTTGTACAGGGGCCTGGGCTATGGCTACACCTTC.

This clone was found a few times. V usage is TRBV7-8 and J usage is TRBJ1-1; D is unresolved. This CDR3 spans 12 amino acids. Germline assignment: CDR1 SGHVS and CDR2 FQNEAQ. The V and J ends lost 1 base and 3 bases respectively, with 3 bases between them. The CDR3 DNA sequence: TGTGCCAGCAGCTTAGGGTACACTGAAGCTTTCTTT. This sequence encodes CASSLGYTEAFF.

This chain joins TRBV19 and TRBJ1-4; 8 positions match TRBD1. Unmatched junction bases numbered 5, after V lost 5 bases and J lost 0 bases. The CDR3 has 16 residues. Germline values: CDR1 LNHDA, CDR2 SQIVND (reference sequence). This CDR3 is CASSGQGLSTNEKLFF. The CDR3 DNA reads as TGTGCCAGTAGTGGACAGGGACTTTCAACTAATGAAAAACTGTTTTTT. Variable domain in full (rest from reference TRBV19 and TRBJ1-4): DGGITQSPKYLFRKEGQNVTLSCEQNLNHDAMYWYRQDPGQGLRLIYYSQIVNDFQKGDIAEGYSVSREKKESFPLTVTSAQKNPTAFYLCASSGQGLSTNEKLFFGSGTQLSVL.

The V gene is TRBV28, the J gene TRBJ1-1, with D tentatively TRBD1 (5 bases). The V end lost 5 bases, the J end lost 4 bases, and 11 bases lay between the germline ends. The CDR3 covers 13 residues. Germline lookup yields CDR1 MDHEN and CDR2 SYDVKM. CDR3 sequence reads: CASSGGGITEAFF. CDR3 DNA: TGTGCCAGCAGTGGGGGGGGGATCACTGAAGCTTTCTTT.

The chain carries TRBV5-1 and TRBJ2-5; possibly TRBD1 or TRBD2 for D (5 bases each). The germline gives CDR1 SGHRS, CDR2 YFSETQ. Trimming shortened V by 0 bases and J by 3 bases, and 9 bases separated the two germline ends. The CDR3 covers 14 residues. CDR3 loop: CASSLEGTEETQYF. CDR3 sequence (DNA): TGCGCCAGCAGCTTGGAGGGGACGGAAGAGACCCAGTACTTC.

With regard to this clone: Compared with germline, one end of the junction differs, possibly owing to a read error. The sample has other DNA sequences that encode this CDR3 too. This rearrangement joins TRBV19 to TRBJ1-6; 8 bases align to TRBD1. The CDR3 sequence is 16 residues long. Germline CDR1 and CDR2: LNHDA and SQIVND (reference sequence). The DNA for the CDR3 is TGTGCCAGCAGTCCGGACCGGGACAGGAGAAATTCGCCCCTCCACTTT. Translating gives CASSPDRDRRNSPLHF.

V gene TRBV15 combines with J gene TRBJ2-1, with 11 bases lining up with TRBD2. This CDR3 spans 17 amino acids. The V and J ends lost 0 bases and 10 bases, in that order; junction bases with no gene match: 11. Germline assignment: CDR1 LNHNV and CDR2 YYDKDF (reference sequence). The CDR3 loop is CATSRDRTSGLRSEQFF. DNA of the CDR3: TGTGCCACCAGCAGAGATCGGACTAGCGGGCTCCGGAGCGAGCAGTTCTTC.

The V gene is TRBV11-2, the J gene TRBJ2-5, with D perhaps matching TRBD1 (7 bases). The CDR3 is 16 amino acids. V was cut by 1 base and J by 4 bases, with 16 bases left in between. The germline V gene has CDR1 SGHAT and CDR2 FQNNGV. The CDR3 region has the DNA TGTGCCAGCAGCTTAGTCCCAGGGGGAGCGGGAGAGACCCAGTACTTC. It specifies CASSLVPGGAGETQYF.

This chain links TRBV19 with TRBJ1-4; D is uncertain. V was trimmed by 6 bases and J by 0 bases, leaving 11 bases between them. Germline loops: CDR1 LNHDA, CDR2 SQIVND (reference sequence). This CDR3 comprises 15 residues. The CDR3 DNA follows: TGTGCCAGTAGGACTCAAGCAGCAACTAATGAAAAACTGTTTTTT. Encoded protein: CASRTQAATNEKLFF.

The CDR3 bases are TGTGCCAGCAGCTATTTGACCCCTGAGCAGTTCTTC. Protein product: CASSYLTPEQFF. The chain carries TRBV7-2 and TRBJ2-1; D uncertain. Germline V lookup: CDR1 SGHTA, CDR2 FQGNSA. The CDR3 is 12 amino acids. The germline V and J ends were trimmed by 4 bases and 9 bases, with 10 bases remaining between them.

The genes are TRBV2 and TRBJ2-7; TRBD1 agrees at 10 bases. This CDR3 is 13 amino acids long. Looked up from germline, CDR1 is SNHLY and CDR2 is FYNNEI. After removal of 6 bases from V and 5 bases from J, the junction contained 4 bases not matched to a gene. CDR3 DNA sequence: TGTGCCAGCAGAGGGACAGGGGATCACGAGCAGTACTTC. Translated, it gives CASRGTGDHEQYF.

Only a few counts were recorded for this clone. The J gene is TRBJ2-5, the V gene TRBV7-3; D possibly corresponds to TRBD1 (6 bases). V lost 2 bases and J lost 2, with 6 bases in between. The CDR3 totals 13 residues. Per germline, CDR1 SGHTA and CDR2 FQGTGA. In nucleotides, the CDR3 is TGTGCCAGCAGCTTAGACAGGCAAGAGACCCAGTACTTC. Translating gives CASSLDRQETQYF. The full variable domain, with the rest looked up from reference TRBV7-3 and TRBJ2-5, is GAGVSQTPSNKVTEKGKYVELRCDPISGHTALYWYRQSLGQGPEFLIYFQGTGAADDSGLPNDRFFAVRPEGSVSTLKIQRTERGDSAVYLCASSLDRQETQYFGPGTRLLVL.

The chain carries TRBV7-8 and TRBJ1-1, with TRBD1 as a possible D gene (6 bases). V dropped 7 bases and J dropped 0 bases, with 21 bases sitting between them. The CDR3 runs 17 residues. Per the germline V gene, CDR1 is SGHVS and CDR2 is FQNEAQ. The CDR3, as DNA: TGTGCCAGCAAAACCCGGAGGGGGGGTGGTGTGAACACTGAAGCTTTCTTT. As protein: CASKTRRGGGVNTEAFF.

The chain joins TRBV7-9 to TRBJ2-2; TRBD2 might be the D (5 bases). The CDR3 has 14 amino acids. Trimming removed 7 bases from V and 7 bases from J, with 16 bases in between. Germline V gene sequence: CDR1 SEHNR, CDR2 FQNEAQ (reference sequence). CDR3 loop: CASTRGLPRGELFF. For the CDR3, the DNA is TGTGCCAGCACCAGAGGACTCCCCCGCGGGGAGCTGTTTTTT. The full variable domain, with the rest looked up from reference TRBV7-9 and TRBJ2-2, is DTGVSQNPRHKITKRGQNVTFRCDPISEHNRLYWYRQTLGQGPEFLTYFQNEAQLEKSRLLSDRFSAERPKGSFSTLEIQRTEQGDSAMYLCASTRGLPRGELFFGEGSRLTVL.

The chain carries TRBV6-5 and TRBJ1-1, with D maybe TRBD1 (5 bases). Trimming stripped 6 bases from V and 0 bases from J, with 14 bases between. Germline CDR1 and CDR2: MNHEY and SVGAGI. CDR3 length equals 15 residues. Here the CDR3 DNA reads TGTGCCAGCAGCCGAAGGGGCATCATGAACACTGAAGCTTTCTTT. Protein product: CASSRRGIMNTEAFF.

This clone was detected once. The V call is TRBV29-1, the J call TRBJ1-2, with 7 bases identical to TRBD1. This CDR3 region has 19 residues. Per germline, CDR1 SQVTM and CDR2 ANQGSEA. V trimming: 1 base; J trimming: 1 base; junction bases outside the gene matches: 18. For the CDR3, the DNA is TGCAGCGTTGAAGCTTTGCAGGCGGGACAGACTACCTTTAACTATGGCTACACCTTC. This codes for CSVEALQAGQTTFNYGYTF.

This clone has only a few counts. The chain carries TRBV30 and TRBJ2-3; D unclear. Trimming left V 2 bases short and J 5 bases short, with 5 bases between. CDR1 and CDR2 from the germline V gene are GTSNPN and SVGIG (reference sequence). CDR3 length equals 11 residues. In nucleotides, the CDR3 is TGTGCCTGGAGTCCCCAAGATACGCAGTATTTT. It encodes CAWSPQDTQYF.

CDR3 DNA sequence: TGTGCCAGCAGCTTCGGACAGGGGAGGCTGTTCTTC. This encodes CASSFGQGRLFF. This rearrangement joins TRBV7-9 to TRBJ2-1; 9 nucleotides align to TRBD1. This CDR3 is 12 amino acids long. V gave up 3 bases and J gave up 15 bases; unmatched junction bases: 6. Per germline, CDR1 SEHNR and CDR2 FQNEAQ (reference sequence). Full variable domain (missing parts from reference TRBV7-9 and TRBJ2-1): DTGVSQNPRHKITKRGQNVTFRCDPISEHNRLYWYRQTLGQGPEFLTYFQNEAQLEKSRLLSDRFSAERPKGSFSTLEIQRTEQGDSAMYLCASSFGQGRLFFGPGTRLTVL.

The CDR3 DNA follows: TGTGCCAGCAGTGGCCCGAGAGGGGTGAACACTGAAGCTTTCTTT. Its protein product is CASSGPRGVNTEAFF. The chain employs TRBV27 and TRBJ1-1, with D possibly TRBD1 on 5 matching bases. With 5 bases removed from V and 0 bases from J, the gap between germline ends came to 13 bases. The CDR3 has 15 amino acids. CDR1 and CDR2 (germline): MNHEY, SMNVEV (reference sequence).

This clone has a handful of counts. The chain couples TRBV5-4 to TRBJ1-1; D uncertain. Germline V gives CDR1 SGHNT, CDR2 YYREEE (reference sequence). Trimming removed 3 bases from V and 3 bases from J, with 12 bases in between. The CDR3 has 14 amino acids. DNA for the CDR3: TGTGCCAGCAGCTCAGCGGGCAGTGACACTGAAGCTTTCTTT. Translated: CASSSAGSDTEAFF.